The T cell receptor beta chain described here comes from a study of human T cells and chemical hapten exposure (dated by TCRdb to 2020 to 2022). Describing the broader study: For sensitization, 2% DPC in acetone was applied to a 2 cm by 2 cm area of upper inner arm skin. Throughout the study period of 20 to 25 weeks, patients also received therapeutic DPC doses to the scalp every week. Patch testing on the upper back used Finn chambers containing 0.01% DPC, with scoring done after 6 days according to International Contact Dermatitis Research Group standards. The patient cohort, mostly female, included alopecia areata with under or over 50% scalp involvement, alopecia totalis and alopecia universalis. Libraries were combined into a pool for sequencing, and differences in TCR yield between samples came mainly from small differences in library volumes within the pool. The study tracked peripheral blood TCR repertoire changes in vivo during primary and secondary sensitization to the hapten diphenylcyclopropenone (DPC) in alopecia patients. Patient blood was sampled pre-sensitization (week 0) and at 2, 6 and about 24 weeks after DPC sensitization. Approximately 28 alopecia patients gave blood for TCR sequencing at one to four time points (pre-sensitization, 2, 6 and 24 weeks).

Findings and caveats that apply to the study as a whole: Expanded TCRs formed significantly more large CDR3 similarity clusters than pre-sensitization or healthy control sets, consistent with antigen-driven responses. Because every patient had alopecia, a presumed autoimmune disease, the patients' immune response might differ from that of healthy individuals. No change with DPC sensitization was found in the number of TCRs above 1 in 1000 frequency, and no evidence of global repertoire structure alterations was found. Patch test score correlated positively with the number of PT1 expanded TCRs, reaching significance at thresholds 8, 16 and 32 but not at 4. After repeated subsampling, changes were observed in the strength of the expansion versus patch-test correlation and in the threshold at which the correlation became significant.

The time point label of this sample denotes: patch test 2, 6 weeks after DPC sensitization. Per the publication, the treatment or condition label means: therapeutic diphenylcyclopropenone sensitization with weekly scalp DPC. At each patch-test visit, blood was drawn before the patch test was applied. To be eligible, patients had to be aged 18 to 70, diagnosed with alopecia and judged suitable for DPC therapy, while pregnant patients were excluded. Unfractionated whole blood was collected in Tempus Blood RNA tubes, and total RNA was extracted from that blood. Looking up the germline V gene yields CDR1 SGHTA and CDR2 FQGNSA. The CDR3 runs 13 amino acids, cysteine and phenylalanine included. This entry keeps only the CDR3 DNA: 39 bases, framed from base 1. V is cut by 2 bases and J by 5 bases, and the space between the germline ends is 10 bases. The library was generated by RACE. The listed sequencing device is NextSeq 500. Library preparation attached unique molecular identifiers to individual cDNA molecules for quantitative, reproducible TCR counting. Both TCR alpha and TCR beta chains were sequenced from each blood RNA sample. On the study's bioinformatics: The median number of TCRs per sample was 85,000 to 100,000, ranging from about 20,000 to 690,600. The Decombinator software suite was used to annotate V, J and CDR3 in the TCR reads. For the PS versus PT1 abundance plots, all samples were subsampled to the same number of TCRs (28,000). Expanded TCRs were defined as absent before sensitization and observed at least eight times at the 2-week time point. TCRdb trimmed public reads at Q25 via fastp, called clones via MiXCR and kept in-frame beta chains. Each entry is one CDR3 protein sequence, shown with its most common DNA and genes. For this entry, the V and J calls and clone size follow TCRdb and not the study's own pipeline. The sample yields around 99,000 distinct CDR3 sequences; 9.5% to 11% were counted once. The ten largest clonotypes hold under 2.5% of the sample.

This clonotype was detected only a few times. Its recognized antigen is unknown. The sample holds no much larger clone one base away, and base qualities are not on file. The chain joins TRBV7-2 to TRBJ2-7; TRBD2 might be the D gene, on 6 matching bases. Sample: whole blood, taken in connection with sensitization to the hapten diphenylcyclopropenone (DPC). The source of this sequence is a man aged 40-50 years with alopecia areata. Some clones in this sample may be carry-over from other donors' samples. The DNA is TGTGCCAGCAGCTTACGGAAGCGGGACGAGCAGTACTTC. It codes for CASSLRKRDEQYF.